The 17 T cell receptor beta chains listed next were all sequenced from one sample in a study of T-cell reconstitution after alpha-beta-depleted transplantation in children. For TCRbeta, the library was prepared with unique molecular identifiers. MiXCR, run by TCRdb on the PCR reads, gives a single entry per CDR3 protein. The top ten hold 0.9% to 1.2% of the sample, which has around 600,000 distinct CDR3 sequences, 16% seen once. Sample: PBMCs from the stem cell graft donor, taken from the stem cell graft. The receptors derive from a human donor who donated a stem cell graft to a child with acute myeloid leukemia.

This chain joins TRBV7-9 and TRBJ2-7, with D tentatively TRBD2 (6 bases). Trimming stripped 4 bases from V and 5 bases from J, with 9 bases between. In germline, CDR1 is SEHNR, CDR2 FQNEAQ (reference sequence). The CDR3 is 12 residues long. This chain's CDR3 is CASSWGENEQYV. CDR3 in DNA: TGTGCCAGCAGCTGGGGGGAAAACGAGCAGTACGTC.

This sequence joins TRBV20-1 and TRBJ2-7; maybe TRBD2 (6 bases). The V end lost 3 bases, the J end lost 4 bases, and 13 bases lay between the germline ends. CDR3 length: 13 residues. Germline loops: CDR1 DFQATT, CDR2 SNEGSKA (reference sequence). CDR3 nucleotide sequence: TGCAGTGCTAGTCCTATCGGGGGTTACGAGCAGTACTTC. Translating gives CSASPIGGYEQYF.

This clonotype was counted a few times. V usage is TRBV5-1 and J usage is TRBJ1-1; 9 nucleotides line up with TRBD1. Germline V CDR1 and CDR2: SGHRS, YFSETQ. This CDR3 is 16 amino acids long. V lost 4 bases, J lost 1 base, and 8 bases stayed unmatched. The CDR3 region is CASSNQPGQGNTEAFF. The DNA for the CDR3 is TGCGCCAGCAGCAACCAACCGGGACAGGGGAACACTGAAGCTTTCTTT. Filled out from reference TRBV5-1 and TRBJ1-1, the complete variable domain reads KAGVTQTPRYLIKTRGQQVTLSCSPISGHRSVSWYQQTPGQGLQFLFEYFSETQRNKGNFPGRFSGRQFSNSRSEMNVSTLELGDSALYLCASSNQPGQGNTEAFFGQGTRLTVV.

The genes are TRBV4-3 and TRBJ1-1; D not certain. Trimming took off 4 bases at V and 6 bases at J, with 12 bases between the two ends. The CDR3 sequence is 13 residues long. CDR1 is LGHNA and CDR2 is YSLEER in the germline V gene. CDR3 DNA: TGCGCCAGCAGCCGATCACGGATGGCTGAAGCTTTCTTT. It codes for CASSRSRMAEAFF.

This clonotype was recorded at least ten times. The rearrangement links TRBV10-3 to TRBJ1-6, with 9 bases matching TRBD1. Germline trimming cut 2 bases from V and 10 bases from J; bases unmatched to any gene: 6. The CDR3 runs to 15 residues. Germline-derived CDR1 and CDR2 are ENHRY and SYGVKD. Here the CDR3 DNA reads TGTGCCATCAGTGAGGGGACAGGGTTGGAGTCACCCCTCCACTTT. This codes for CAISEGTGLESPLHF.

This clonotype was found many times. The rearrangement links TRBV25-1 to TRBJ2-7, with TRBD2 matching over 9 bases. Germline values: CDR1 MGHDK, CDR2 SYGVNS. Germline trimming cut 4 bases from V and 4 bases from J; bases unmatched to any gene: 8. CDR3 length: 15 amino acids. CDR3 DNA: TGTGCCAGCAGTGTGTCGGGCGGGGGGGGATACGAGCAGTACTTC. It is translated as CASSVSGGGGYEQYF.

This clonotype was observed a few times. CDR3 sequence: CASSLQDSSYEQYF. The CDR3 nucleotides read TGTGCCAGCAGCTTACAGGATAGCTCCTACGAGCAGTACTTC. The V gene is TRBV7-8, the J gene TRBJ2-7; no clear D gene. The CDR3 is 14 amino acids. Germline V gene lookup returns CDR1 SGHVS and CDR2 FQNEAQ. Trimming removed 2 bases at V and 0 bases at J, with 8 bases between.

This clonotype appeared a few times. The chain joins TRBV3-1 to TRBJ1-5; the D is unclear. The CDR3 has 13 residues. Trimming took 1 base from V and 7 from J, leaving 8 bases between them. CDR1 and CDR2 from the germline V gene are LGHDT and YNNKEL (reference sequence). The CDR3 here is CASSQGTVQPQHF. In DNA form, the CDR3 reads TGTGCCAGCAGCCAAGGGACGGTACAGCCCCAGCATTTT.

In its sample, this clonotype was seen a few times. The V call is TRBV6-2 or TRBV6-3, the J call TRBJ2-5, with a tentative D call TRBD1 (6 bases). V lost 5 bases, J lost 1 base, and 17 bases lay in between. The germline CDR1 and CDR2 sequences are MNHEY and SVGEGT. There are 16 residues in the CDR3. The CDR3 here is CASSHPRDTIQETQYF. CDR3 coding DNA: TGTGCCAGCAGTCACCCCCGGGACACCATCCAAGAGACCCAGTACTTC.

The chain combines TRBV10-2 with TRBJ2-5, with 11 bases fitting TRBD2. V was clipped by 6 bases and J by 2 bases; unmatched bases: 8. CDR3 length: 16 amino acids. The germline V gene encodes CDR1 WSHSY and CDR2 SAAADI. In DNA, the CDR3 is TGCGCCAGCAGCCCCTTGACTAGCGGGGTTCAAGAGACCCAGTACTTC. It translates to CASSPLTSGVQETQYF.

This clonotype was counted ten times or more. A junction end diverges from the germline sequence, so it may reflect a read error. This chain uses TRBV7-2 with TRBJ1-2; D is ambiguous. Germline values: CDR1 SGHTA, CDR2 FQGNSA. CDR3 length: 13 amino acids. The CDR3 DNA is TGTGCCAGCAGTTTAGGACGGTCCTATGGCTACACCTTC. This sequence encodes CASSLGRSYGYTF.

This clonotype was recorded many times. Written as DNA, the CDR3 is TGCAGCGTCCGGGACTCCAAAAACATTCAGTACTTC. Its protein product is CSVRDSKNIQYF. The V call is TRBV29-1, the J call TRBJ2-4; weak D call: TRBD2 (6 bases). Trimming took 6 bases from V and 2 from J, leaving 8 bases between them. This CDR3 has 12 amino acids. Germline CDR1 SQVTM, CDR2 ANQGSEA.

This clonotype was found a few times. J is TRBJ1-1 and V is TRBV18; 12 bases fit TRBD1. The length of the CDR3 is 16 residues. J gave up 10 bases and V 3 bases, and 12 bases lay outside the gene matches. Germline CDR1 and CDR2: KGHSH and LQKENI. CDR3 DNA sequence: TGTGCCAGCTCACCGGCGGGACAGGGGGCACAAGGAGGAGCTTTCTTT. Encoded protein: CASSPAGQGAQGGAFF.

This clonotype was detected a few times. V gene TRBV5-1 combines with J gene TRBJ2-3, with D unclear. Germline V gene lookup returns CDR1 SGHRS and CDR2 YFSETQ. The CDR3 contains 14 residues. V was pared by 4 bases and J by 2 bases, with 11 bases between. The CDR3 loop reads CASSLSRITDTQYF. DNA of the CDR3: TGCGCCAGCAGCCTTTCCCGGATCACAGATACGCAGTATTTT.

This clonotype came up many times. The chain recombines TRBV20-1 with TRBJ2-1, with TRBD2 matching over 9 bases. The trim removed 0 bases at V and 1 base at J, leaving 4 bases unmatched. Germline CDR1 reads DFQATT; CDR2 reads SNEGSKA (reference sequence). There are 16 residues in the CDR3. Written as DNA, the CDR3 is TGCAGTGCTAGAGATCCTAGCGGGACTTCCTACAATGAGCAGTTCTTC. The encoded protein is CSARDPSGTSYNEQFF.

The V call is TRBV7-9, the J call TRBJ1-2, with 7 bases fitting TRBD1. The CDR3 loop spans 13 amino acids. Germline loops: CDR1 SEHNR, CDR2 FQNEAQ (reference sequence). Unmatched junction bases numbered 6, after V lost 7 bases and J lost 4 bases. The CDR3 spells CASTNAGGYGYTF. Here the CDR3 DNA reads TGTGCCAGCACCAACGCAGGGGGCTATGGCTACACCTTC.

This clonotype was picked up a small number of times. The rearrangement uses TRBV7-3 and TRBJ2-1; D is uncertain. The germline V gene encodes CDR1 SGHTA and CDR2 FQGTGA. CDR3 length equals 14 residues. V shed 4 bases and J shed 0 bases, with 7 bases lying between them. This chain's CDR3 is CASSSRTSYNEQFF. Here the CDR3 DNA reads TGTGCCAGCAGCTCCCGAACCTCCTACAATGAGCAGTTCTTC.